The source of this TCR beta chain is a study of memory B cells and T cells in multiple sclerosis. The assay was immunoSEQ multiplex PCR, and TCRdb's table has in-frame clones only and misses some. Of 40,000 to 50,000 clones listed, approximately 80% are singletons. After stimulus-free culture, autoproliferating CFSE-dim and non-proliferating CFSE-high T cells were sequenced separately. Replicate wells were pooled after roughly 7 days of stimulus-free culture of around 54 million CFSE-labeled PBMCs. PBMCs were labeled with around 0.55 uM CFSE and cultured without exogenous stimuli. With 1 base removed from V and 0 bases from J, the gap between germline ends came to 0 bases. The CDR3 sequence is 12 residues long. The V gene's germline CDR1 is SGHVS and CDR2 FQNEAQ. For this clone: The target antigen is unknown. The same CDR3 is also encoded by other DNA sequences in this sample.

The study, taken as a whole, reports: Clone-set sizes differed between compartments, so shared clonotype counts needed normalization.

The chain couples TRBV7-8 to TRBJ1-1; D not resolved. The sequencing input was PBMCs from blood kept in culture. This clonotype was obtained from a human donor with multiple sclerosis. The CDR3 region is CASSLVNTEAFF. The CDR3 DNA sequence: TGTGCCAGCAGCTTAGTGAACACTGAAGCTTTCTTT.